The present T cell receptor (beta chain) was sequenced within a study of T cell responses to AZD1222 COVID-19 vaccine. Regarding the study as a whole: Two AZD1222 administrations were followed by greater Spike-specific TCR breadth and depth.

Second-dose recipients at about 4 or about 12 weeks were treated as one pooled group. A remark on this clone: Its antigen remains unknown.

Method: immunoSEQ multiplex PCR; TCRdb's copy keeps in-frame clones and lacks some. Of fewer than 90,000 clones listed, approximately 90% were seen once; the top ten hold about 9.9%. This clonotype was obtained from an adult who received the AZD1222 COVID-19 vaccine. Material: peripheral blood, obtained 28 days after the second AZD1222 dose.

The CDR3 bases are TGTGCCAGCAGTGAAGCTATGGCAGGGGGAAATGAAAAACTGTTTTTT. Amino acid sequence: CASSEAMAGGNEKLFF. The gene calls are TRBV6-1 and TRBJ1-4; 7 nucleotides line up with TRBD1. Germline CDR1 and CDR2: MNHNS and SASEGT. Trimming at V came to 0 bases and at J to 5 bases, leaving 6 bases not matched to a gene. The CDR3 has 16 amino acids.